What follows are 2 T cell receptor beta chains derived from one specimen sequenced in a study of blood T cells in healthy people across ages. Next came a second PCR, run for about 7 to 12 cycles, which used a sample-barcoded 5' primer along with a J-beta primer mix. TCRdb redid the calling of the 5' RACE reads with MiXCR, one entry per CDR3 protein. The table has about 640,000 distinct CDR3 sequences, under 65% seen once; the top ten hold roughly 34%. The specimen was blood. These TCRs come from a man in his 60s in good health.

The V and J genes are TRBV10-3 and TRBJ1-1, with a tentative D call TRBD1 (5 bases). CDR3 length: 14 amino acids. Germline assignment: CDR1 ENHRY and CDR2 SYGVKD. Trimming stripped 5 bases from V and 7 bases from J, with 17 bases between. The CDR3 bases are TGTGCCATCAGTATTGACAGTGCACGGGGTGAAGCTTTCTTT. Its protein product is CAISIDSARGEAFF.

V and J are TRBV5-1 and TRBJ2-4, with TRBD2 as a possible D gene (7 bases). The DNA end is a closer match to TRBJ2-5, so the J assignment may be wrong. Germline loops: CDR1 SGHRS, CDR2 YFSETQ. The CDR3 is 14 residues long. Written as DNA, the CDR3 is TGCGCCAGCAGCTTGACAGGGAGGGAGGGGACCCAGTACTTC. Protein product: CASSLTGREGTQYF.